This T cell receptor (beta chain) derives from a study of blood T cell repertoires in COVID-19. Study-level information: The origin of the acute and convalescent COVID-19 samples was the United States, Italy and Spain. The analysed material was cDNA or gDNA that came from T cells, B-cell-depleted T cells, or PBMCs.

Study processing details: Reference gene primer amplification gave estimated nucleated cell counts. TCRdb keeps only in-frame clones here, not all; method: immunoSEQ multiplex PCR. V and J calls and clone size are as listed in that table; D and trimming were resolved from the DNA. Of tens of thousands of clones in the sample, over 70% were seen once. The length of the CDR3 is 15 residues. Germline-derived CDR1 and CDR2 are SGHRS and YFSETQ. V was clipped by 2 bases and J by 5 bases; unmatched bases: 3. Input material: peripheral blood. J is TRBJ2-2 and V is TRBV5-1, with 10 bases aligning to TRBD1. The receptor was isolated from a woman between 45 and 60 years old with acute or convalescent COVID-19. CDR3 sequence: CASSFWTGGTGELFF. CDR3 nucleotide sequence: TGCGCCAGCAGCTTCTGGACAGGGGGAACCGGGGAGCTGTTTTTT.